The TCR beta chain described here comes from a study of beta chain features in type 1 diabetes. The investigators reverse transcribed all of the isolated RNA, so they sequenced expressed TCRB transcripts. TCRdb's table, derived via immunoSEQ multiplex PCR, lists solely in-frame clones and lacks some. The sample holds about 660,000 clones, about an eighth seen once. Study-level points and caveats: For Type 1 diabetes patients, all four CD4+ subsets carried TCRB CDR3s that were moderately but significantly shorter.

This clone was observed a handful of times. Antigen: not known. This CDR3 comprises 14 residues. Looked up from germline, CDR1 is SGHKS and CDR2 is YYEKEE (reference sequence). The J segment lost 5 bases and the V segment lost 3 bases, leaving 3 bases of the junction unmatched. Sequenced input: naive CD4+ T cells from blood. This chain joins TRBV5-5 and TRBJ1-4, with 8 bases aligning to TRBD1. The TCR was taken from a man aged 18 to 29 with type 1 diabetes. The CDR3 DNA sequence: TGTGCCAGCAGCTCGACAGGGGTCAATGAAAAACTGTTTTTT. This gives the protein CASSSTGVNEKLFF.